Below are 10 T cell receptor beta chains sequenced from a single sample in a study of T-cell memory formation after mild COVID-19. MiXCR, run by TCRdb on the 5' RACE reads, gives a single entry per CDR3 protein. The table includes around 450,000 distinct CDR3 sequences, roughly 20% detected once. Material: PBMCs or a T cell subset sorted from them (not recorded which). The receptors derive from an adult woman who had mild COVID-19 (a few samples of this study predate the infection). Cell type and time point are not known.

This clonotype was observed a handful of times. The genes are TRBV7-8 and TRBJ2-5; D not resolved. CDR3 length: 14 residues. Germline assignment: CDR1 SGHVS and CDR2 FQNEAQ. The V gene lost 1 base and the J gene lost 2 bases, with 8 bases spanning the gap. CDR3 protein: CASSLEHTQETQYF. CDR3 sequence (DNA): TGTGCCAGCAGCTTAGAACACACACAAGAGACCCAGTACTTC.

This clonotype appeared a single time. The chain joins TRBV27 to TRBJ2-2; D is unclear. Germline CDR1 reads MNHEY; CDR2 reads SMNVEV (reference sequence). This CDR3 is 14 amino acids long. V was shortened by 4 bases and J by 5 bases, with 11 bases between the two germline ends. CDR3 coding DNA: TGTGCCAGCAGTTCCCTCTTGGGGACCGGGGAGCTGTTTTTT. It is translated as CASSSLLGTGELFF.

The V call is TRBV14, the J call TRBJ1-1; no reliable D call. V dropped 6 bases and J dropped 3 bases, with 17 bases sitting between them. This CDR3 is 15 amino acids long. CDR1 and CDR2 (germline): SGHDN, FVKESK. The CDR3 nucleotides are TGTGCCAGCAGACCGTGGCGGGGTGGGGACACTGAAGCTTTCTTT. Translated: CASRPWRGGDTEAFF.

CDR3 residues: CASRWGNTEAFF. Here the CDR3 DNA reads TGTGCCAGCAGGTGGGGGAACACTGAAGCTTTCTTT. This sequence joins TRBV6-5 and TRBJ1-1; D remains unclear. The ends were cut back, 6 bases at V and 1 base at J, with 6 bases in the middle. The germline CDR1 and CDR2 sequences are MNHEY and SVGAGI. The CDR3 has 12 amino acids.

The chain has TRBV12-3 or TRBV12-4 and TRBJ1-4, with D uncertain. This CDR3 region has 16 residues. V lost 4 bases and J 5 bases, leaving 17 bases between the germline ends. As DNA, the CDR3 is TGTGCCAGCAGTTGGGCCAGCTCCAGGTCGAATGAAAAACTGTTTTTT. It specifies CASSWASSRSNEKLFF.

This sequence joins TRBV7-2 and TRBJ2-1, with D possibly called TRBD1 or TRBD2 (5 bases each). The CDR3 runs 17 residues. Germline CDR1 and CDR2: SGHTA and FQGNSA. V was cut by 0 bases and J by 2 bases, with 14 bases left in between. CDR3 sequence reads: CASSLARTGLPYNEQFF. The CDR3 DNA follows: TGTGCCAGCAGCTTAGCGCGAACAGGACTGCCCTACAATGAGCAGTTCTTC.

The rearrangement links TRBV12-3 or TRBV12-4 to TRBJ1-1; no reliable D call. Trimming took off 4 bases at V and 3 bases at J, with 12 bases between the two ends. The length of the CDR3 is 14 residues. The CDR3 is CASSSRAGYTEAFF. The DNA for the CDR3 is TGTGCCAGCAGTTCCCGTGCCGGTTACACTGAAGCTTTCTTT.

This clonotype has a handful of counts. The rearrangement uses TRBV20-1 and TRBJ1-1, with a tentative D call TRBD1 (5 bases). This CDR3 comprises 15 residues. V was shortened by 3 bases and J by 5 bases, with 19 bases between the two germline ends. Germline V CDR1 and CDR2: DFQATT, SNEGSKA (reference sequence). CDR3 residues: CSASSVSGLPTEAFF. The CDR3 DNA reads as TGCAGTGCTAGTTCCGTTTCAGGGCTCCCTACTGAAGCTTTCTTT.

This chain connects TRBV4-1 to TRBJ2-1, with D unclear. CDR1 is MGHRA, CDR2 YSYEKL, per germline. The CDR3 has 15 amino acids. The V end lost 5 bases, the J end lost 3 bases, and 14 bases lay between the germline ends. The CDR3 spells CASSSSEIFYNEQFF. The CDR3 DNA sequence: TGCGCCAGCAGCTCCAGCGAGATATTCTACAATGAGCAGTTCTTC.

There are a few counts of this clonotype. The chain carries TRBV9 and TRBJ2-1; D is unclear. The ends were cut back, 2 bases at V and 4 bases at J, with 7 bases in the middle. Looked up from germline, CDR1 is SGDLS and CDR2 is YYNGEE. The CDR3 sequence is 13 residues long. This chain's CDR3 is CASSVALYNEQFF. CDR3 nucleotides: TGTGCCAGCAGCGTGGCGTTATACAATGAGCAGTTCTTC.